A selection of T cell receptor beta chains follows, all from one sample in a study of response to subunit inactivated influenza vaccine. Using its own MiXCR run on the RT-PCR reads, TCRdb lists one record per CDR3 protein. The repertoire consists of about 780,000 distinct CDR3 sequences, with about 18% occurring once and the leading ten covering roughly a tenth. Here the sequenced sample was PBMCs from blood, taken about 5 days after vaccination. All receptors come from a middle-aged man who received an inactivated influenza vaccine. Each CDR3 is given with its conserved first and last residue. The D gene is left open where the match is weak. Clone sizes are given selectively: once, few, many, or a class where the clone is expanded.

TRBD2	TRBV4-2	TRBJ2-7	.	15	CASSQEVGGQYEQYF	TGTGCCAGCAGCCAAGAAGTGGGAGGGCAGTACGAGCAGTACTTC
.	TRBV7-3	TRBJ1-5	few	13	CASATGSNQPQHF	TGTGCCAGTGCCACCGGTAGCAATCAGCCCCAGCATTTT
.	TRBV12-3/TRBV12-4	TRBJ2-7	many	12	CASRQLFHEQYF	TGTGCCAGCCGACAGCTCTTCCACGAGCAGTACTTC
.	TRBV4-2	TRBJ2-7	.	14	CASSQENRNYEQYF	TGTGCCAGCAGCCAAGAGAACAGAAACTACGAGCAGTACTTC
.	TRBV12-3/TRBV12-4	TRBJ2-5	.	14	CASSGLGQEETQYF	TGTGCCAGCAGCGGACTAGGACAGGAAGAGACCCAGTACTTC
.	TRBV9	TRBJ2-2	few	16	CASSVEPRTGSGELFF	TGTGCCAGCAGCGTAGAACCCCGAACAGGGAGCGGGGAGCTGTTTTTT
.	TRBV12-3/TRBV12-4	TRBJ2-3	many	17	CASSFEMRLTTTDTQYF	TGTGCCAGCAGTTTTGAGATGAGATTAACGACCACAGATACGCAGTATTTT
.	TRBV11-2	TRBJ2-1	few	14	CASSQGWENNEQFF	TGTGCCAGCAGCCAGGGGTGGGAAAACAATGAGCAGTTCTTC
.	TRBV5-6	TRBJ2-3	few	17	CASSLARLGYSPDTQYF	TGTGCCAGCAGCTTGGCCCGACTAGGGTATTCCCCAGATACGCAGTATTTT
.	TRBV20-1	TRBJ1-5	many	13	CSASGGSNQPQHF	TGCAGTGCTAGTGGGGGGAGCAATCAGCCCCAGCATTTT
.	TRBV29-1	TRBJ2-1	many	10	CSVGYNEQFF	TGCAGCGTGGGTTACAATGAGCAGTTCTTC
TRBD2	TRBV10-2	TRBJ2-1	.	14	CASRLAGQLPEQFF	TGCGCCAGCAGACTAGCGGGACAACTTCCTGAGCAGTTCTTC
.	TRBV20-1	TRBJ1-3	.	16	CCARDSVTGSGNTIYF	TGCTGTGCTAGAGATAGCGTCACAGGGAGTGGAAACACCATATATTTT
TRBD1	TRBV20-1	TRBJ2-5	few	17	CSARVSGGRGLEETQYF	TGCAGTGCTAGAGTATCAGGAGGCAGGGGGTTAGAAGAGACCCAGTACTTC
.	TRBV6-1	TRBJ2-1	.	15	CASSRSLTIYNEQFF	TGTGCCAGCAGCCGATCACTGACAATCTACAATGAGCAGTTCTTC
TRBD1	TRBV7-2	TRBJ2-1	few	15	CASSWTGAVGNEQFF	TGTGCCAGCAGCTGGACAGGGGCGGTAGGCAATGAGCAGTTCTTC
.	TRBV5-6	TRBJ2-7	.	14	CASSLNPASYEQYF	TGTGCCAGCAGCTTAAACCCGGCTAGCTACGAGCAGTACTTC
.	TRBV12-3/TRBV12-4	TRBJ1-6	.	14	CASSLQGWGSPLHF	TGTGCCAGCAGTTTACAGGGATGGGGTTCACCCCTCCACTTT
.	TRBV4-1	TRBJ1-1	many	13	CASSQFGDTEAFF	TGCGCCAGCAGCCAATTCGGGGACACTGAAGCTTTCTTT
TRBD2	TRBV6-2/TRBV6-3	TRBJ2-1	.	14	CASSWASGSHEQFF	TGTGCCAGCAGTTGGGCTAGCGGGAGCCATGAGCAGTTCTTC
.	TRBV20-1	TRBJ1-2	few	13	CSARTDGSYGYTF	TGCAGTGCTAGAACGGACGGATCTTATGGCTACACCTTC
TRBD1	TRBV6-1	TRBJ1-1	many	13	CASSEAGGTEAFF	TGTGCCAGCAGCGAGGCAGGGGGCACTGAAGCTTTCTTT
.	TRBV20-1	TRBJ1-4	.	11	CSAMSNEKLFF	TGCAGTGCTATGAGTAATGAAAAACTGTTTTTT
TRBD2	TRBV20-1	TRBJ2-7	.	13	CSAKGLAGYEQYF	TGCAGTGCAAAGGGACTAGCGGGATACGAGCAGTACTTC
TRBD1	TRBV10-3	TRBJ1-1	few	15	CAISEPGTGKTEAFF	TGTGCCATCAGTGAGCCCGGGACAGGGAAAACTGAAGCTTTCTTT
.	TRBV12-3/TRBV12-4	TRBJ1-4	few	13	CASSSGTDEKLFF	TGTGCCAGCAGTTCCGGGACGGATGAAAAACTGTTTTTT
TRBD1	TRBV29-1	TRBJ2-7	.	14	CSVGGTGHSYEQYF	TGCAGCGTCGGTGGGACAGGGCACTCCTACGAGCAGTACTTC
TRBD1	TRBV13	TRBJ2-1	.	15	CASSLRQGAGDEQFF	TGTGCCAGCAGCCTGCGACAGGGGGCAGGCGATGAGCAGTTCTTC
.	TRBV15	TRBJ1-5	few	14	CATSTRGVNQPQHF	TGTGCCACCAGCACAAGAGGGGTCAATCAGCCCCAGCATTTT
TRBD2	TRBV7-8	TRBJ2-7	few	15	CASTRLAEGSYEQYF	TGTGCCAGCACCCGACTAGCGGAAGGCTCCTACGAGCAGTACTTC
TRBD2	TRBV29-1	TRBJ2-1	.	15	CSVAASGRGGDEQFF	TGCAGCGTTGCAGCTAGCGGCCGAGGTGGGGATGAGCAGTTCTTC
.	TRBV25-1	TRBJ1-2	.	13	CASSGLYNYGYTF	TGTGCCAGCAGCGGACTGTACAACTATGGCTACACCTTC
TRBD2	TRBV15	TRBJ2-1	few	16	CATSRDKSGSLNEQFF	TGTGCCACCAGCAGAGATAAGAGCGGGAGCTTGAATGAGCAGTTCTTC
TRBD2	TRBV6-2/TRBV6-3	TRBJ2-7	.	15	CASSSFGLAGYEQYF	TGTGCCAGCAGTTCATTTGGACTAGCGGGATACGAGCAGTACTTC
.	TRBV7-2	TRBJ2-1	.	13	CASSRTTYGEQFF	TGTGCCAGCAGCAGGACTACCTACGGTGAGCAGTTCTTC
TRBD2	TRBV12-3/TRBV12-4	TRBJ2-2	.	13	CASSPTSAGELFF	TGTGCCAGCAGCCCGACTAGCGCAGGGGAGCTGTTTTTT
.	TRBV20-1	TRBJ1-2	many	12	CSASHHPDGYTF	TGCAGTGCTAGTCACCACCCAGATGGCTACACCTTC
.	TRBV24-1	TRBJ1-5	.	15	CATSDRRGGNQPQHF	TGTGCCACCAGTGACCGCAGGGGCGGCAATCAGCCCCAGCATTTT
TRBD1	TRBV20-1	TRBJ2-7	many	14	CSARDGTVPYEQYF	TGCAGTGCTAGAGATGGGACAGTACCTTACGAGCAGTACTTC
TRBD2	TRBV20-1	TRBJ2-1	many	14	CSARSSGGYNEQFF	TGCAGTGCTAGATCTAGCGGGGGGTACAATGAGCAGTTCTTC
.	TRBV24-1	TRBJ2-2	few	14	CATSDQGYTGELFF	TGTGCCACCAGTGATCAGGGGTACACCGGGGAGCTGTTTTTT